The text below deals with one T cell receptor beta chain. No cognate antigen has been identified for it. Base qualities are not recorded, but no much larger clone differs from it by a single base. The data belong to a study of shared clonotypes between healthy human individuals (dated by TCRdb to about 2020). As for the study more broadly: The cohort comprised two women and a few men aged 18 to 49 years. Per donor, three plates each were used for CD4 naive and CD4 memory, two for CD8 naive, and one for CD8 memory. To estimate repertoire size and how much clonotypes are shared between individuals, the study performed deep sequencing of blood TCR repertoires from five healthy adults. Different laboratories and diverse techniques were used to prepare libraries and sequence TCR repertoires, to increase sequencing depth and limit assay-specific biases. Leukapheresis yielded between about 0.85 and 9.5 billion PBMCs per donor.

For the CD8 naive samples, CD45RO-negative cells were positively selected for CCR7, yielding a CD45RA+CCR7+ population from which TemRA cells were excluded. Healthy HIV-negative adults with no recently reported acute infections or vaccinations were included as donors. Every donor was a Caucasian adult living in Nashville, Tennessee, USA. Blood was collected by leukapheresis, and PBMCs were isolated by Ficoll-Histopaque density gradient centrifugation and then cryopreserved in liquid nitrogen vapor phase. Purity and quantity of every magnetically sorted T cell population were checked by analytical flow cytometry. From each sorted fraction, genomic DNA was isolated and quantified by UV absorbance on a Nanodrop 2000c. Using the deep immunoSEQ assay, multiplex PCR amplified TCR CDR3 regions from genomic DNA. Extracted genomic DNA from each cell subset was distributed evenly across all wells of several immunoSEQ 96-well plates, and each plate was treated as a replicate. Each replicate PCR for sorted subsets received 200 ng genomic DNA, equal to tens of thousands of T cell genomes. Purified libraries were quantified with a Qubit 3.0 fluorometer, sized on a Bioanalyzer 2100, and re-quantified with the KAPA Library Quantification kit. Every immunoSEQ 96-well plate was sequenced on a separate single-read 150-cycle Illumina NextSeq 550 flow cell. Per the original workflow: The immunoSEQ output contained only junctional sequences without quality scores, so filtering could not match that applied to full-length reads. To assign V/J genes and CDR3, sequences were annotated using PyIR, a Python wrapper for IgBLAST v1.9, with IMGT germline references. Reads were removed for weak V/J assignments (E-value above 1e-6), missing CDR3, stop codons, out-of-frame junctions, or ambiguous translated residues. V3J clonotypes were defined as sequences sharing an identical inferred V gene, J gene, and CDR3 amino acid sequence. Percentage overlap between repertoires was computed as shared unique clonotypes divided by the size of the smaller repertoire. Three approaches were used to assess repertoire richness: RTK rarefaction, the Chao1 estimator, and Recon v2.1 estimates of unobserved clonotypes. OLGA was used to compute generation probabilities for all TCRbeta clonotypes that the gDNA method yielded from several donors. TCRdb took over this immuneACCESS table, retaining in-frame rearrangements with V and J assigned. Such tables are incomplete; in checked studies, under half of the missing clones stem from an unresolved V gene, and the remainder is unexplained. D and trimming come from the DNA, and the V and J calls and clone size come from that table. Within this sample are a few million clones, with roughly 93% of them counted one time only. Clones ranked in the top ten supply approximately 1.7% of the sample.

Results and caveats for the whole study, not just this receptor: The genetic and exposure-history diversity represented was limited by the small number of donors. Across several donors, approximately 5% of naive CD4, approximately 4% of naive CD8, around 2.1% of memory CD4, and 0.4% of memory CD8 clonotypes were shared. Sampling was limited to blood, and TCR repertoires in tissue likely differ from TCR repertoires in blood. Estimated clonotype richness was generally larger for naive than for memory subsets. Higher generation probabilities were observed for clonotypes shared by all four sorted-subset donors than for non-shared clonotypes. Even with the large sequencing depth, rarefaction of the sorted-subset datasets indicated that sequencing was incomplete. Based on pairwise subsampling, the degree of clonotype sharing among donors was expected to be affected by sequencing depth.

Trimming leaves V shorter by 7 bases and J shorter by 5 bases, with the junction holding 10 bases beyond the gene matches. Reading from cysteine to phenylalanine, the CDR3 counts 13 amino acids. Only CDR3 DNA is held: 39 bases, read in frame from base 1. Looking up the germline V gene yields CDR1 SQVTM and CDR2 ANQGSEA. The sequence derives from a young man in good health. Some clones in this sample may be carry-over from other donors' samples. Recombination linked TRBV29-1 to TRBJ1-2; the junction holds 7 bases that match TRBD1. Input material: naive CD8+ T cells from PBMCs. The sample's cell subset or site label, decoded: CD45RA+CCR7+. Read as DNA, the sequence is TGCAGCGCCAACCTAGGGGGCGCATATGGCTACACCTTC. Its product reads: CSANLGGAYGYTF.